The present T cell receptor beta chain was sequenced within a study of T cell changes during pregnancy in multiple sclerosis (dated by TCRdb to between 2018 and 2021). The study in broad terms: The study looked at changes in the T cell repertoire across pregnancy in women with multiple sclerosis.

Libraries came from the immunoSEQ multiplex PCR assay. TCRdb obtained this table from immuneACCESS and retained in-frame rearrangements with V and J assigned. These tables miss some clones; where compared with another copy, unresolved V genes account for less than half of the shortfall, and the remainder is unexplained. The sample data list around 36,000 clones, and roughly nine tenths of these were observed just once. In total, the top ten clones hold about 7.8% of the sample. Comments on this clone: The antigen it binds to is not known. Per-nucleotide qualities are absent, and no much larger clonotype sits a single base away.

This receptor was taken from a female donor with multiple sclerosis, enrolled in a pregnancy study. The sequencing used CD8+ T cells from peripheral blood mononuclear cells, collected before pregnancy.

The DNA is TGTGCCAGCAGCTTATTTCAGGGGTCGGGAGAGACCCAGTACTTC. Its coded protein is CASSLFQGSGETQYF. Here the chain combines TRBV7-9 and TRBJ2-5; TRBD1 is a possible D gene, resting on 6 matching bases. V is shortened by 2 bases, J by 4 bases, and the region joining them spans 14 bases. The CDR3 runs 15 residues from the cysteine to the phenylalanine. Only the CDR3 portion is preserved as DNA: 45 bases, with reading frame beginning at the first base. CDR1 and CDR2 are drawn from the germline V gene (reference sequence): SEHNR, FQNEAQ. Full variable domain (CDR3 extended with the reference TRBV7-9 and TRBJ2-5 proteins): DTGVSQNPRHKITKRGQNVTFRCDPISEHNRLYWYRQTLGQGPEFLTYFQNEAQLEKSRLLSDRFSAERPKGSFSTLEIQRTEQGDSAMYLCASSLFQGSGETQYFGPGTRLLVL.